The 29 T cell receptor beta chains listed next were all sequenced from one sample in a study of T cell responses to AZD1222 COVID-19 vaccine. This table comes from immunoSEQ multiplex PCR, and its TCRdb copy is limited to in-frame clones, with some not included. The sample contains some 100,000 clones, approximately 89% of which appear only once. Sequencing was performed on peripheral blood, taken 28 days after the second AZD1222 dose. These receptor sequences come from an adult who received the AZD1222 COVID-19 vaccine.

CDR3 coding DNA: TGCGCCAGCAGTCAATCTATAATCCGGGGAGCAACTAATGAAAAACTGTTTTTT. Translated, it gives CASSQSIIRGATNEKLFF. The rearrangement uses TRBV23-1 and TRBJ1-4; D gene unclear. TRBV23-1 qualifies as an ORF whose function is uncertain. The CDR3 has 18 amino acids. The V and J ends lost 0 bases and 0 bases respectively, with 14 bases between them.

V and J are TRBV7-2 and TRBJ2-1; 12 nucleotides agree with TRBD1. Trimming at V came to 3 bases and at J to 0 bases, leaving 9 bases not matched to a gene. The CDR3 consists of 19 residues. Germline CDR1 reads SGHTA; CDR2 reads FQGNSA. The CDR3 loop is CASSFRDRGRRRSYNEQFF. CDR3 in DNA: TGTGCCAGCAGCTTCCGGGACAGGGGGCGAAGGCGCTCCTACAATGAGCAGTTCTTC.

CDR3 in DNA: TGTGCCACCAGCGCTAACAGCTACGAGCAGTACTTC. Protein product: CATSANSYEQYF. The V call is TRBV24-1, the J call TRBJ2-7, with no clear D. The V gene's germline CDR1 is KGHDR and CDR2 SFDVKD. The V gene lost 7 bases and the J gene lost 3 bases, with 9 bases spanning the gap. CDR3 length: 12 residues.

V gene TRBV6-2 or TRBV6-3 combines with J gene TRBJ1-6; weak D call: TRBD1 (5 bases). The CDR3 covers 14 residues. Germline lookup yields CDR1 MNHEY and CDR2 SVGEGT. Trimming pared 2 bases from V and 8 bases from J, leaving 10 bases between. In nucleotides, the CDR3 is TGTGCCAGCAGTTACGAGGGACTGTATTCACCCCTCCACTTT. It is translated as CASSYEGLYSPLHF.

The chain combines TRBV14 with TRBJ1-2; tentatively, D is TRBD1 (5 bases). V shed 4 bases and J shed 6 bases, with 12 bases lying between them. Germline assignment: CDR1 SGHDN and CDR2 FVKESK. The CDR3 runs to 13 residues. The CDR3 DNA reads as TGTGCCAGCAGCCGATCGCAGGGAGATGGCTACACCTTC. It is translated as CASSRSQGDGYTF. The variable domain in full, with the rest retrieved from reference TRBV14 and TRBJ1-2, is EAGVTQFPSHSVIEKGQTVTLRCDPISGHDNLYWYRRVMGKEIKFLLHFVKESKQDESGMPNNRFLAERTGGTYSTLKVQPAELEDSGVYFCASSRSQGDGYTFGSGTRLTVV.

The chain combines TRBV3-1 (or the pseudogene TRBV3-2) with TRBJ2-5; D might be TRBD2 (5 bases). Germline V CDR1 and CDR2: LGHDT, YNNKEL (reference sequence). The CDR3 runs 14 residues. Between the trimmed V and J ends, which lost 4 bases and 0 bases, there was a span of 9 bases. The CDR3 DNA reads TGTGCCAGCAGCCTACGGGGAAACCAAGAGACCCAGTACTTC. Encoded protein: CASSLRGNQETQYF.

V is TRBV30 and J is TRBJ1-1; no reliable D call. CDR1 and CDR2 from the germline V gene are GTSNPN and SVGIG (reference sequence). This CDR3 contains 13 residues. Trimming shortened V by 3 bases and J by 0 bases, and 8 bases separated the two germline ends. CDR3: CAWSPWVNTEAFF. The CDR3 DNA reads TGTGCCTGGAGCCCTTGGGTGAACACTGAAGCTTTCTTT.

The chain links TRBV3-1 (or the pseudogene TRBV3-2) to TRBJ2-7; 13 nucleotides match TRBD2. CDR1 LGHDT and CDR2 YNNKEL come from the germline V gene (reference sequence). This CDR3 region has 17 residues. V trimming: 1 base; J trimming: 3 bases; junction bases outside the gene matches: 6. The CDR3 DNA reads as TGTGCCAGCAGCCAAGGGACTAGCGGGAGAACGGTCTACGAGCAGTACTTC. It encodes CASSQGTSGRTVYEQYF.

The genes are TRBV5-4 and TRBJ2-2; TRBD2 matches at 10 bases. This CDR3 has 17 residues. V was pared by 1 base and J by 2 bases, with 5 bases of the junction left unmatched. In germline, CDR1 is SGHNT, CDR2 YYREEE (reference sequence). In nucleotides, the CDR3 is TGTGCCAGCAGCTTGAGTCTAGCGGGGGCCAACACCGGGGAGCTGTTTTTT. Amino acid sequence: CASSLSLAGANTGELFF.

The chain couples TRBV10-3 to TRBJ2-2; D remains ambiguous. Per germline, CDR1 ENHRY and CDR2 SYGVKD. CDR3 size: 13 residues. Trimming stripped 7 bases from V and 4 bases from J, with 10 bases between. The CDR3 region is CAIKRAPTGELFF. CDR3 DNA: TGTGCCATCAAAAGAGCCCCCACCGGGGAGCTGTTTTTT.

The rearrangement joins TRBV4-1 to TRBJ1-2; 7 nucleotides align to TRBD1. Germline loops: CDR1 MGHRA, CDR2 YSYEKL. CDR3 length: 18 residues. The trim removed 1 base at V and 3 bases at J, leaving 14 bases unmatched. The CDR3 protein is CASSQVTGLEGYHYGYTF. In nucleotides, the CDR3 is TGCGCCAGCAGCCAAGTGACAGGGTTGGAGGGATACCACTATGGCTACACCTTC.

The chain uses TRBV10-3 and TRBJ2-3, with TRBD2 matching over 14 bases. CDR3 length: 18 residues. V was pared by 2 bases and J by 2 bases, with 6 bases of the junction left unmatched. In germline, CDR1 is ENHRY, CDR2 SYGVKD. The CDR3: CAISEGGTSGRNTDTQYF. CDR3 bases: TGTGCCATCAGTGAGGGAGGGACTAGCGGGAGAAACACAGATACGCAGTATTTT.

CDR3 coding DNA: TGTGCCAGCAGTCTCACAGGGACCTACAATGAGCAGTTCTTC. It translates to CASSLTGTYNEQFF. V and J are TRBV28 and TRBJ2-1, with D perhaps matching TRBD1 (6 bases). The germline V gene encodes CDR1 MDHEN and CDR2 SYDVKM. The CDR3 extends over 14 amino acids. Trimming shortened V by 5 bases and J by 2 bases, and 10 bases separated the two germline ends. Supplemented by reference TRBV28 and TRBJ2-1, the full variable domain reads DVKVTQSSRYLVKRTGEKVFLECVQDMDHENMFWYRQDPGLGLRLIYFSYDVKMKEKGDIPEGYSVSREKKERFSLILESASTNQTSMYLCASSLTGTYNEQFFGPGTRLTVL.

V is TRBV7-2 and J is TRBJ2-1, with 12 nucleotides matching TRBD2. Looked up from germline, CDR1 is SGHTA and CDR2 is FQGNSA. V dropped 3 bases and J dropped 2; count of bases not matched to a gene: 5. CDR3 length: 17 amino acids. CDR3 sequence (DNA): TGTGCCAGCAGCTTGCTAGCGGGAGGGCCCCCCTACAATGAGCAGTTCTTC. Translated, it gives CASSLLAGGPPYNEQFF.

This chain joins TRBV5-5 and TRBJ2-2; TRBD1 is a possible D gene (6 bases). The germline V gene has CDR1 SGHKS and CDR2 YYEKEE (reference sequence). Trimming stripped 3 bases from V and 2 bases from J, with 17 bases between. CDR3 length equals 17 residues. The CDR3 reads CASSSSTLRGNTGELFF. The DNA for the CDR3 is TGTGCCAGCAGCTCATCTACACTCAGGGGAAACACCGGGGAGCTGTTTTTT.

This clone was seen a handful of times. This chain uses TRBV5-1 with TRBJ2-5; D possibly matches TRBD1 or TRBD2 (7 bases each). Germline-derived CDR1 and CDR2 are SGHRS and YFSETQ. V lost 6 bases to trimming and J lost 3 bases, with 18 bases between them. The CDR3 is 15 amino acids. The CDR3 reads CASIPGGGGEETQYF. The CDR3 region has the DNA TGCGCCAGCATCCCAGGGGGGGGAGGCGAAGAGACCCAGTACTTC. The whole variable domain, remainder taken from reference TRBV5-1 and TRBJ2-5, is KAGVTQTPRYLIKTRGQQVTLSCSPISGHRSVSWYQQTPGQGLQFLFEYFSETQRNKGNFPGRFSGRQFSNSRSEMNVSTLELGDSALYLCASIPGGGGEETQYFGPGTRLLVL.

The sample holds a few counts of this clone. The chain carries TRBV7-8 and TRBJ2-7; the D gene is possibly TRBD2 (6 bases). Trimming cost V 0 bases and J 7 bases, with 10 bases left between them. This CDR3 is 13 amino acids long. Germline CDR1 reads SGHVS; CDR2 reads FQNEAQ. In nucleotides, the CDR3 is TGTGCCAGCAGCTTAGCCCCAGGGAGGGAGCAGTACTTC. Amino acids: CASSLAPGREQYF.

To note about this clone: Sequence at one end of the junction differs from germline and may be a read error. Other DNA sequences in this specimen translate into the identical CDR3. This sequence joins TRBV25-1 and TRBJ2-2; 7 bases fit TRBD1. Germline values: CDR1 MGHDK, CDR2 SYGVNS. The CDR3 spans 16 residues. This chain's CDR3 is CASSDQGGAFTGELFF. The CDR3 DNA sequence: TGTGCTAGCAGTGATCAAGGGGGCGCGTTCACCGGGGAGCTGTTTTTT. Full variable domain (outside the CDR3, taken from reference TRBV25-1 and TRBJ2-2): EADIYQTPRYLVIGTGKKITLECSQTMGHDKMYWYQQDPGMELHLIHYSYGVNSTEKGDLSSESTVSRIRTEHFPLTLESARPSHTSQYLCASSDQGGAFTGELFFGEGSRLTVL.

V gene TRBV15 combines with J gene TRBJ1-2; D is uncertain. Germline V gene lookup returns CDR1 LNHNV and CDR2 YYDKDF (reference sequence). V lost 4 bases and J lost 1, with 4 bases in between. This CDR3 has 12 amino acids. CDR3 protein: CATSKNNYGYTF. The CDR3, as DNA: TGTGCCACCAGCAAGAATAACTATGGCTACACCTTC. The full variable domain, with the rest looked up from reference TRBV15 and TRBJ1-2, is DAMVIQNPRYQVTQFGKPVTLSCSQTLNHNVMYWYQQKSSQAPKLLFHYYDKDFNNEADTPDNFQSRRPNTSFCFLDIRSPGLGDTAMYLCATSKNNYGYTFGSGTRLTVV.

This sequence joins TRBV27 and TRBJ2-7, with TRBD1 matching 9 bases. The CDR3 is 14 residues long. Germline-derived CDR1 and CDR2 are MNHEY and SMNVEV (reference sequence). Trimming took 6 bases from V and 5 from J; bases not matched to a gene: 8. The CDR3: CASRYTGGRHEQYF. The CDR3 bases are TGTGCCAGCAGATACACAGGGGGCAGGCACGAGCAGTACTTC.

The V call is TRBV7-8, the J call TRBJ2-1, with unresolved D. Germline V lookup: CDR1 SGHVS, CDR2 FQNEAQ. V was shortened by 5 bases and J by 9 bases, with 8 bases between the two germline ends. The CDR3 consists of 11 residues. The CDR3 loop is CASSQFREQFF. CDR3 bases: TGTGCCAGCAGCCAATTCCGTGAGCAGTTCTTC.

The V gene is TRBV5-4, the J gene TRBJ1-6; no clear D. This CDR3 contains 15 residues. The germline CDR1 and CDR2 sequences are SGHNT and YYREEE (reference sequence). V was clipped by 0 bases and J by 0 bases, with 4 bases between them. The CDR3, as DNA: TGTGCCAGCAGCTTGGAGTTCTCCTATAATTCACCCCTCCACTTT. Amino acids: CASSLEFSYNSPLHF.

This sequence joins TRBV19 and TRBJ1-6, with D hard to call. Between the trimmed V and J ends, which lost 3 bases and 7 bases, there was a span of 4 bases. The germline V gene encodes CDR1 LNHDA and CDR2 SQIVND (reference sequence). This CDR3 has 12 amino acids. The CDR3 DNA reads TGTGCCAGTAGTATGGGGAATTCACCCCTCCACTTT. Protein product: CASSMGNSPLHF.

V usage is TRBV6-5 and J usage is TRBJ1-2, with D unclear. The CDR3 has 14 residues. Trimming left V 0 bases short and J 7 bases short, with 12 bases between. Germline V CDR1 and CDR2: MNHEY, SVGAGI. CDR3 coding DNA: TGTGCCAGCAGTTACTCGATAATAGAGGGTGGCTACACCTTC. Residues: CASSYSIIEGGYTF.

CDR3 sequence: CASSLSTRGNADTQYF. CDR3 DNA: TGTGCCAGCAGTTTATCAACCAGGGGGAACGCAGATACGCAGTATTTT. The V call is TRBV27, the J call TRBJ2-3, with 7 bases aligning to TRBD1. The V gene's germline CDR1 is MNHEY and CDR2 SMNVEV (reference sequence). CDR3 size: 16 residues. The junction had 7 bases not matched to a gene; V was cut back by 0 bases and J by 4 bases.

This clone came up a few times. The V call is TRBV6-4, the J call TRBJ2-3; TRBD2 matches 8 bases. The CDR3 has 18 amino acids. Trimming removed 0 bases from V and 1 base from J; junction bases left unmatched: 9. The V gene's germline CDR1 is MRHNA and CDR2 SNTAGT. CDR3 coding DNA: TGTGCCAGCAGTGACTCCAAGGAGGGGCGGGAGGGCACAGATACGCAGTATTTT. Its translation is CASSDSKEGREGTDTQYF.

V is TRBV6-5 and J is TRBJ2-7; 9 positions match TRBD2. Germline-derived CDR1 and CDR2 are MNHEY and SVGAGI. The V segment lost 8 bases and the J segment 0 bases; nucleotides outside the gene matches: 5. The CDR3 runs to 14 residues. The CDR3 protein is CASVSSGASYEQYF. In DNA, the CDR3 is TGTGCCAGCGTTTCTAGCGGGGCCTCCTACGAGCAGTACTTC.

The chain employs TRBV15 and TRBJ2-5, with D tentatively TRBD2 (6 bases). There are 15 residues in the CDR3. V gave up 1 base and J gave up 5 bases, with 14 bases separating them. The germline gives CDR1 LNHNV, CDR2 YYDKDF (reference sequence). CDR3 DNA sequence: TGTGCCACCAGCAGAGTGCGACAAGGAGGGGAGACCCAGTACTTC. This sequence encodes CATSRVRQGGETQYF.

This CDR3 is CASSLLAINEQFF. The CDR3 bases are TGTGCCAGCAGCTTACTTGCTATCAATGAGCAGTTCTTC. V is TRBV11-2 and J is TRBJ2-1; D ambiguous. Trimming shortened V by 2 bases and J by 6 bases, and 8 bases separated the two germline ends. Germline V CDR1 and CDR2: SGHAT, FQNNGV. CDR3 length equals 13 residues.